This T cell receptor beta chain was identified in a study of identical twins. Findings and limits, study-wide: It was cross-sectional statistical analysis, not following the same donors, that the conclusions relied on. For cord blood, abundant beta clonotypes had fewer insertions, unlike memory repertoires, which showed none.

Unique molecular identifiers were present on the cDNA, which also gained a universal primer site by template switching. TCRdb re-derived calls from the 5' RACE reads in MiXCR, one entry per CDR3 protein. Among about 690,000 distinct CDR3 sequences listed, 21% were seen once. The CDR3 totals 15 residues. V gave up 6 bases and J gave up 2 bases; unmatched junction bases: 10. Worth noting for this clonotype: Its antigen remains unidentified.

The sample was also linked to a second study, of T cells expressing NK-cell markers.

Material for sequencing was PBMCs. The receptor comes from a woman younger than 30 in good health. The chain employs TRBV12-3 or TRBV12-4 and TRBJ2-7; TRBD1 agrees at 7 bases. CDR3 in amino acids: CASSRQPGQTYEQYF. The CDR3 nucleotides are TGTGCCAGCAGCCGTCAACCGGGACAGACCTACGAGCAGTACTTC.